The source of this T cell receptor beta chain is a study of shared clonotypes between healthy human individuals. Study background: Researchers drew samples from two women and three men aged 18 to 49.

The study drew its donors from healthy HIV-negative adults without recent acute infections or vaccinations. Repertoires were generated with immunoSEQ multiplex PCR, while TCRdb's copy carries only in-frame clones and drops some. The sample carries 2 million to 2.5 million clones, approximately 96% recorded once. V lost 0 bases and J 6 bases, leaving 10 bases between the germline ends. This CDR3 comprises 13 residues. Germline assignment: CDR1 SGHRS and CDR2 YFSETQ. The TCR sequence derives from a man between 18 and 29 years old in good health. The source material was naive CD4+ T cells sorted from blood. Subset defined: CD45RA+ positively selected. This chain connects TRBV5-1 to TRBJ2-7; possible D gene TRBD2, 5 bases. The CDR3 DNA follows: TGCGCCAGCAGCTTGGGGGAGCGCCGCGAGCAGTACTTC. It specifies CASSLGERREQYF.